The source of this T cell receptor (beta chain) is a study of T-cell memory formation after mild COVID-19. The overall study: Among the donors, TCR clusters were largely specific to each donor.

Constant-segment primers served in 5'RACE that generated TCR alpha and TCR beta cDNA libraries bearing sample barcodes and UMIs. TCRdb recomputed calls from the 5' RACE reads with MiXCR, one row per CDR3 protein. This sample has 250,000 or so distinct CDR3 sequences, with roughly 9.4% found just once. Germline V gene data show CDR1 as MNHEY and CDR2 as SVGEGT. This CDR3 comprises 12 residues. The V end lost 2 bases, the J end lost 10 bases, and 9 bases lay between the germline ends. Source material: PBMCs or a T cell subset sorted from them (not recorded which). The clonotype comes from a man aged 18 to 30 who had mild COVID-19 (a few samples of this study predate the infection). Cell type and time point are not known. V gene TRBV6-2 or TRBV6-3 combines with J gene TRBJ2-1; possible D gene TRBD2, 5 bases. CDR3 coding DNA: TGTGCCAGCAGTTACGCCCCGGGGGAGCAGTTCTTC. As protein: CASSYAPGEQFF.